This T cell receptor (beta chain) appears in the sequencing data of a study of T cells after posttransplantation cyclophosphamide (dated by TCRdb to between 2015 and 2016). The study in broad terms: The study tracked T cell repertoire reconstitution by TRB sequencing after myeloablative bone marrow transplantation using posttransplantation cyclophosphamide as GVHD prophylaxis. Antigen receptor sequencing was done on samples from 35 to 40 PTCy-treated patients and from under 20 related bone marrow donors of those patients. Blood from every one of the 30 to 35 PTCy patients who had 1-year posttransplant specimens underwent TRB sequencing. In 3 patients, TRB sequencing was also performed on up to 3 more blood samples taken 2 to 5.2 years after transplant, and in several patients, pretransplant blood was also TRB-sequenced. Because TRA and TRB clonality correlated tightly in 10 or so samples, later TCR analyses were limited to TRB. Public TRB sequences were compared against a database of over 3,000 sequences linked to responses to pathogens, tumor antigens, self-antigens and alloantigens.

The sample holds many counts of this clone. Its target antigen remains unknown. Base quality data are lacking; no much larger clone is found one base away. Beyond this particular receptor, the publication reports: The TRB repertoires of T cells infiltrating skin or the GI tract showed only limited overlap with the TRB repertoires found in blood. At 1-2 months, donor-recipient similarity was low but rose over the first year, and the later blood repertoires were often dominated by donor CD8+ memory clones. Across the approximately 47 patients, TRB clonality was highly associated with recipient CMV seropositivity and CMV reactivation, and diversity with PTCy was similar to that in the CNI/methotrexate controls.

From V the trimming removes 5 bases and from J it removes 2 bases, while the gene matches leave 9 bases of the junction unaccounted for. Including cysteine and phenylalanine, the CDR3 has 15 amino acids. CDR3 DNA only is kept here, 45 bases in frame from base 1. As encoded in the germline V gene, CDR1 is MDHEN while CDR2 is SYDVKM. TRB sequencing was run on genomic DNA with either the immunoSEQ assay at survey resolution or the hsTCRB kit. In the source study's methods: The immunoSEQ software handled initial read processing, and the LymphoSeq R package was used for repertoire analyses. For each TRB dataset, clonality was calculated as 1 minus normalized Shannon entropy, and the Gini coefficient was computed as well. To infer phenotypes in unsorted samples, TRB sequences from sorted subsets of the recipient or donor were mapped onto unsorted samples from the same recipient. The source is immuneACCESS, and TCRdb retained only in-frame sequences with V and J called. Part of the clones is not carried over; for the studies checked, unresolved V genes explain less than half of this, and the remainder is unexplained. V, J and clone size are taken as reported in that table, and D and trimming were inferred from the DNA itself. For this sample, over 30,000 clones appear and none is a singleton. The ten largest clonotypes hold about 1.2% of the sample.

On the day of marrow donation, related bone marrow donors gave peripheral blood samples. Mononuclear cells from peripheral blood and bone marrow were separated by Ficoll-Hypaque density centrifugation and then cryopreserved. The chain employs TRBV28 and TRBJ2-7, and 7 junction bases match TRBD1. Sequenced material: PBMCs. The TCR originated in a girl between 10 and 17 years old in good health, CMV-negative, and a related stem cell transplant donor. The DNA reads TGTGCCAGCAGTAACAGACAGGGCCGCCCCTACGAGCAGTACTTC. The resulting protein is CASSNRQGRPYEQYF.